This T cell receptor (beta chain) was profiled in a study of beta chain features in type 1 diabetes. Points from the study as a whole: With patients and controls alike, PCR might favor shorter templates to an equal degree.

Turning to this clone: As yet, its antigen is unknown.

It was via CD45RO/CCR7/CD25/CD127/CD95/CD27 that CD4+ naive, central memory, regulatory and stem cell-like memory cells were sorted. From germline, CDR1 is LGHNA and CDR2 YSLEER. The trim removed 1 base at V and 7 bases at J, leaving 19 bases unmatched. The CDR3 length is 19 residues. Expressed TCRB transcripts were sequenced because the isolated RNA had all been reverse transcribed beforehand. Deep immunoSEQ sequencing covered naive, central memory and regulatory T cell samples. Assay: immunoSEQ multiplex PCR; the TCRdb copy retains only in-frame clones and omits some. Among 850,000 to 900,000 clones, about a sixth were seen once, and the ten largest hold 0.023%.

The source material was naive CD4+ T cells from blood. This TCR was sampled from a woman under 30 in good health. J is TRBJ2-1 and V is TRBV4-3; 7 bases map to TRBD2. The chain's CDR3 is CASSQGTWGEGPRRNEQFF. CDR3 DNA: TGCGCCAGCAGCCAAGGGACATGGGGGGAGGGCCCTCGGAGGAATGAGCAGTTCTTC.